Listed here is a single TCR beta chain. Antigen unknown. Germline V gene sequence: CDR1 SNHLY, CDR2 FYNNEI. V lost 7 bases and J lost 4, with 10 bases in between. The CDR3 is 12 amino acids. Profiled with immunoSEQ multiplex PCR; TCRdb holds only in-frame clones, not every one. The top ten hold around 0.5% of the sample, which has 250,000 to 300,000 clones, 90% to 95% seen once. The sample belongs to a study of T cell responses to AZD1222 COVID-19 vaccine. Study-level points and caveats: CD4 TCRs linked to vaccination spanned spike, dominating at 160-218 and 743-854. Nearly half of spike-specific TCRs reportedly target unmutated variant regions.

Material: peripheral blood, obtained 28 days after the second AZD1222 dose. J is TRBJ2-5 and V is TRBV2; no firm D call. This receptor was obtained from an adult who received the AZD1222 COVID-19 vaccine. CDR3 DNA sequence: TGTGCCAGCACTGGATACGGAGAGACCCAGTACTTC. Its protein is CASTGYGETQYF.